The T cell receptor beta chain described here comes from a study of T cell repertoires in cytomegalovirus infection. At the level of the study: Matching HLA type, along with CMV infection, was indicated by public TCR beta signatures. Study-wide results and caveats: HLA-C-restricted TCR beta clonotypes specific for CMV led the ex vivo response. Adding up the frequency of public TCR beta families identified people who carried CMV plus the relevant HLA.

TCRdb ran MiXCR on the reads and lists one entry per CDR3 protein. In the table there are hundreds of thousands of distinct CDR3 sequences, 5% to 8.5% of which are singletons. This CDR3 contains 16 residues. CDR1 and CDR2 from the germline V gene are SSHAT and FNYEAQ (reference sequence). The junction had 5 bases not matched to a gene; V was cut back by 3 bases and J by 1 base. The table lists this clonotype with many counts. Its specificity is not known. The source is a human donor in good health (CMV status not recorded). Some clones in this sample may be carry-over from other donors' samples. What was sequenced was PBMCs. The rearrangement joins TRBV7-7 to TRBJ1-1; TRBD1 aligns across 10 bases. The CDR3 is CASSFSWTGGNTEAFF. The CDR3 coding sequence is TGTGCCAGCAGCTTTTCTTGGACAGGGGGGAACACTGAAGCTTTCTTT.